Listed below are T cell receptor beta chains from one sample, sequenced in a study of tumor-infiltrating lymphocytes in oesophageal squamous cell carcinoma. TCRdb itself ran the PCR reads through MiXCR, one entry per CDR3 protein. The sample has 11,000 to 15,000 distinct CDR3 sequences; 46% are singletons. The sample taken for sequencing was blood. These receptors were taken from a male donor with esophageal squamous cell carcinoma. The CDR3 runs from the conserved cysteine through the conserved F or W. D genes are given only for firm matches. Where a row states a size, it is once, few, many or the class of an expanded clone; other rows omit it.

CDR3aa: CASSYSTLAGREQYF
CDR3nt: TGTGCCAGCAGTTACTCGACCCTAGCGGGGAGGGAGCAGTACTTC
v_gene: TRBV6-2/TRBV6-3
abundance: many
j_gene: TRBJ2-7
d_gene: TRBD2

CDR3aa: CASSLEISGRRQLWLHLRF
CDR3nt: -
v_gene: TRBV11-2
abundance: -
j_gene: TRBJ2-6
d_gene: -

CDR3aa: CASSVAVTGELYF
CDR3nt: TGTGCCAGCAGTGTAGCGGTCACCGGGGAGCTGTATTTT
v_gene: TRBV2
abundance: -
j_gene: TRBJ2-3
d_gene: -

CDR3aa: CASSAAAGGNSPLHF
CDR3nt: TGTGCCAGCAGTGCTGCGGCAGGGGGGAATTCACCCCTCCACTTC
v_gene: TRBV6-6
abundance: -
j_gene: TRBJ2-5
d_gene: -

CDR3aa: CASSLDYITDTQYF
CDR3nt: TGTGCCAGCAGCCTGGACTACATCACAGATACGCAGTATTTT
v_gene: TRBV7-2
abundance: once
j_gene: TRBJ2-3
d_gene: -

CDR3aa: CASSSTGTKETQYF
CDR3nt: TGTGCCAGCAGCTCAACCGGGACAAAAGAGACCCAGTACTTC
v_gene: TRBV7-3
abundance: once
j_gene: TRBJ2-5
d_gene: -

CDR3aa: CASSKWDRGREQYF
CDR3nt: TGTGCCAGCAGTAAATGGGACAGGGGAAGAGAGCAGTACTTC
v_gene: TRBV12-3/TRBV12-4
abundance: many
j_gene: TRBJ2-7
d_gene: TRBD1

CDR3aa: CASSSGRGDREQYF
CDR3nt: TGCGCCAGCAGCTCAGGCAGGGGCGACAGGGAGCAGTACTTC
v_gene: TRBV5-1
abundance: -
j_gene: TRBJ2-5
d_gene: TRBD1

CDR3aa: CASSSSDWPNEQFF
CDR3nt: TGTGCCAGCAGTTCCTCAGACTGGCCAAATGAGCAGTTCTTC
v_gene: TRBV6-1
abundance: -
j_gene: TRBJ2-1
d_gene: -

CDR3aa: CASSSAGNSPLHF
CDR3nt: TGCGCCAGCAGCTCAGCAGGGAATTCACCCCTCCACTTT
v_gene: TRBV5-1
abundance: once
j_gene: TRBJ1-6
d_gene: -

CDR3aa: CASSHWGTNEKLFF
CDR3nt: TGCGCCAGCAGCCATTGGGGTACTAATGAAAAACTGTTTTTT
v_gene: TRBV4-3
abundance: few
j_gene: TRBJ1-4
d_gene: -

CDR3aa: CASSSLRDRGPFF
CDR3nt: TGTGCCAGCAGTTCACTCCGGGACAGGGGGCCGTTCTTC
v_gene: TRBV12-3/TRBV12-4
abundance: many
j_gene: TRBJ2-1
d_gene: TRBD1

CDR3aa: CASSPRTSGTQYF
CDR3nt: TGTGCCAGCAGCCCTAGGACTAGCGGGACCCAGTACTTC
v_gene: TRBV12-3/TRBV12-4
abundance: -
j_gene: TRBJ2-5
d_gene: TRBD2

CDR3aa: CATAPGVTDTQYF
CDR3nt: TGCGCCACCGCACCGGGGGTTACAGATACGCAGTATTTT
v_gene: TRBV5-1
abundance: many
j_gene: TRBJ2-3
d_gene: -

CDR3aa: CASGRTSDTGELFF
CDR3nt: TGTGCCAGCGGGAGGACTAGCGACACCGGGGAGCTGTTTTTT
v_gene: TRBV7-2
abundance: -
j_gene: TRBJ2-2
d_gene: TRBD2

CDR3aa: CATSRERAGLSYEQYF
CDR3nt: TGTGCCACCAGCAGAGAGAGAGCAGGGCTGTCCTACGAGCAGTACTTC
v_gene: TRBV15
abundance: -
j_gene: TRBJ2-7
d_gene: -

CDR3aa: CACNGDNYGYTF
CDR3nt: TGTGCTTGTAACGGGGATAACTATGGCTACACCTTC
v_gene: TRBV6-6
abundance: few
j_gene: TRBJ1-2
d_gene: -

CDR3aa: CASSWGPKNIQYF
CDR3nt: TGTGCCAGTAGTTGGGGACCCAAAAACATTCAGTACTTC
v_gene: TRBV19
abundance: many
j_gene: TRBJ2-4
d_gene: -

CDR3aa: CASTDSLAPYEQYF
CDR3nt: TGTGCCAGCACCGACAGTCTAGCGCCCTACGAGCAGTACTTC
v_gene: TRBV28
abundance: -
j_gene: TRBJ2-7
d_gene: -

CDR3aa: CATGVGYEQFF
CDR3nt: TGTGCCACCGGGGTAGGGTATGAGCAGTTCTTC
v_gene: TRBV28
abundance: many
j_gene: TRBJ2-1
d_gene: -

CDR3aa: CASSYLGTSGMYNEQFF
CDR3nt: TGTGCCAGCAGTTACTTAGGGACTAGCGGGATGTACAATGAGCAGTTCTTC
v_gene: TRBV6-6
abundance: -
j_gene: TRBJ2-1
d_gene: TRBD2

CDR3aa: CASSPLNEKLFF
CDR3nt: TGTGCCAGCAGTCCCCTTAATGAAAAACTGTTTTTT
v_gene: TRBV12-3/TRBV12-4
abundance: many
j_gene: TRBJ1-4
d_gene: -

CDR3aa: CASSPETTYEQYF
CDR3nt: TGTGCCAGCAGCCCTGAGACCACCTACGAGCAGTACTTC
v_gene: TRBV7-8
abundance: -
j_gene: TRBJ2-7
d_gene: -

CDR3aa: CASSSGTTKETQYF
CDR3nt: TGTGCCAGCAGCTCCGGGACTACTAAAGAGACCCAGTACTTC
v_gene: TRBV11-2
abundance: few
j_gene: TRBJ2-5
d_gene: TRBD2

CDR3aa: CASSEAVGGQETQYF
CDR3nt: TGTGCCAGCAGTGAAGCGGTCGGGGGACAAGAGACCCAGTACTTC
v_gene: TRBV6-1
abundance: medium-sized
j_gene: TRBJ2-5
d_gene: -

CDR3aa: CASSLSWTSGGNEQFF
CDR3nt: TGTGCCAGCAGCTTATCCTGGACTAGCGGGGGCAATGAGCAGTTCTTC
v_gene: TRBV7-3
abundance: many
j_gene: TRBJ2-1
d_gene: TRBD2

CDR3aa: CASSRELAGVGGETQYF
CDR3nt: TGCGCCAGCAGCCGGGAACTAGCGGGAGTAGGGGGGGAGACCCAGTACTTC
v_gene: TRBV4-1
abundance: many
j_gene: TRBJ2-5
d_gene: TRBD2

CDR3aa: CASNLGDRGQETQYF
CDR3nt: TGTGCCAGCAACTTGGGGGACAGGGGGCAAGAGACCCAGTACTTC
v_gene: TRBV7-9
abundance: -
j_gene: TRBJ2-5
d_gene: TRBD1

CDR3aa: CASSDEQTYNEQFF
CDR3nt: TGTGCCAGCAGTGATGAACAGACCTACAATGAGCAGTTCTTC
v_gene: TRBV2
abundance: -
j_gene: TRBJ2-1
d_gene: -

CDR3aa: CATHKGENTEAFF
CDR3nt: TGTGCCACACACAAGGGGGAGAACACTGAAGCTTTCTTT
v_gene: TRBV7-9
abundance: medium-sized
j_gene: TRBJ1-1
d_gene: -

CDR3aa: CASSLGGATDTQYF
CDR3nt: TGTGCCAGCAGCTTGGGGGGGGCCACAGATACGCAGTATTTT
v_gene: TRBV5-4
abundance: many
j_gene: TRBJ2-3
d_gene: -

CDR3aa: CASSFGGTNTEAFF
CDR3nt: TGTGCCAGCAGCTTCGGGGGGACAAACACTGAAGCTTTCTTT
v_gene: TRBV6-2/TRBV6-3
abundance: -
j_gene: TRBJ1-1
d_gene: -

CDR3aa: CASSLGQRNEQYF
CDR3nt: TGTGCCAGCAGCTTGGGACAGCGGAATGAGCAGTACTTC
v_gene: TRBV5-6
abundance: -
j_gene: TRBJ2-7
d_gene: -

CDR3aa: CASSYGNYGYTF
CDR3nt: TGTGCCAGCAGCTACGGGAACTATGGCTACACCTTC
v_gene: TRBV28
abundance: -
j_gene: TRBJ1-2
d_gene: -

CDR3aa: CASSIPGLAGELFF
CDR3nt: TGTGCCAGTAGTATCCCCGGACTAGCCGGGGAGCTGTTTTTT
v_gene: TRBV19
abundance: few
j_gene: TRBJ2-2
d_gene: TRBD2

CDR3aa: CASIGGRDTGELFF
CDR3nt: TGTGCCAGCATTGGCGGGAGGGACACCGGGGAGCTGTTTTTT
v_gene: TRBV12-3/TRBV12-4
abundance: medium-sized
j_gene: TRBJ2-2
d_gene: TRBD2

CDR3aa: CSGQWTGYNEQFF
CDR3nt: TGCAGTGGACAATGGACAGGGTATAATGAGCAGTTCTTC
v_gene: TRBV20-1
abundance: -
j_gene: TRBJ2-1
d_gene: TRBD1

CDR3aa: CASSYRYIVGDYEQYF
CDR3nt: TGTGCCAGCAGCTATAGATACATAGTGGGAGACTACGAGCAGTACTTT
v_gene: TRBV12-3/TRBV12-4
abundance: -
j_gene: TRBJ1-1
d_gene: -

CDR3aa: CASSFSGLDTQYF
CDR3nt: TGTGCCAGCAGCTTTTCGGGGTTGGATACGCAGTATTTT
v_gene: TRBV7-3
abundance: -
j_gene: TRBJ2-3
d_gene: -

CDR3aa: CATAPSTDTQYF
CDR3nt: TGTGCCACGGCACCAAGCACAGATACGCAGTATTTT
v_gene: TRBV12-3/TRBV12-4
abundance: -
j_gene: TRBJ2-3
d_gene: -

CDR3aa: CASGGTGEKLFF
CDR3nt: TGTGCCAGCGGGGGGACCGGTGAAAAACTGTTTTTT
v_gene: TRBV7-2
abundance: -
j_gene: TRBJ1-4
d_gene: -

CDR3aa: CASKPQGAVYEQYF
CDR3nt: TGTGCCAGCAAGCCACAGGGGGCGGTCTACGAGCAGTACTTC
v_gene: TRBV2
abundance: few
j_gene: TRBJ2-7
d_gene: TRBD1

CDR3aa: CATSPGVDYGYTF
CDR3nt: TGCGCCACCTCACCCGGGGTTGACTATGGCTACACCTTC
v_gene: TRBV5-1
abundance: many
j_gene: TRBJ1-2
d_gene: -

CDR3aa: CAISDLGQGRGEAFF
CDR3nt: TGTGCCATCAGTGACCTGGGACAGGGGAGGGGTGAAGCTTTCTTT
v_gene: TRBV10-3
abundance: many
j_gene: TRBJ1-1
d_gene: TRBD1